The following is a T cell receptor beta chain sequence with its context. No antigen is known for it. The data stem from a study of cytomegalovirus exposure and HLA in healthy donors. The PCR made use of 60 Vbeta and 13 Jbeta primers. Measured with immunoSEQ multiplex PCR; TCRdb has only the in-frame clones, and not every one. The sample holds over 150,000 clones, about 80% seen once. Study-wide findings and caveats: Across all donors, roughly uniform sequencing depth was an assumption of the presence/absence analyses. Sequencing likely produced, as an artifact, a cluster of highly shared sequence variants.

Germline V gene lookup returns CDR1 LGHNA and CDR2 YNFKEQ. The CDR3 consists of 16 residues. J was trimmed by 8 bases and V by 5 bases; bases with no gene match: 12. The source of this sequence is a woman in her 50s in good health and CMV-seronegative. The chain combines TRBV4-2 with TRBJ1-6, with TRBD1 matching 7 bases. The sample taken for sequencing was PBMCs. The CDR3 protein is CASSGTGAPLDSPLHF. The CDR3 DNA reads TGTGCCAGCAGCGGAACAGGGGCCCCACTGGATTCACCCCTCCACTTT.